Below are 5 T cell receptor beta chains sequenced from a single sample in a study of CXCR3-negative and CXCR3-positive naive CD8 T cells. Carrying UMI labels, the TRB cDNA libraries were prepared through 5' RACE. TCRdb re-analyzed the 5' RACE reads; it lists each CDR3 protein once, without DNA. The sample includes about 80,000 distinct CDR3 sequences. Sequenced sample: naive CXCR3- CD8+ T cells from blood. Subset in this sample: CD45RO-CCR7+CD27+CD95- naive CD8+ T cells lacking CXCR3 (TNR3-). The origin of the receptors is a human donor in good health. Some clones in this sample may be carry-over from other donors' samples.

The chain carries TRBV18 and TRBJ2-1; the D gene TCRdb calls, TRBD2, cannot be checked with no DNA. The CDR3 extends over 16 amino acids. CDR1 and CDR2 from the germline V gene are KGHSH and LQKENI. CDR3 protein: CASSLVTSGGNNEQFF.

V gene TRBV13 combines with J gene TRBJ2-7; TCRdb designates TRBD1, a call that cannot be tested without DNA. The germline V gene encodes CDR1 PRHDT and CDR2 FYEKMQ (reference sequence). This CDR3 comprises 15 residues. CDR3 amino acids: CASSSGTGMSVEQYF. Full variable domain (outside the CDR3, taken from reference TRBV13 and TRBJ2-7): AAGVIQSPRHLIKEKRETATLKCYPIPRHDTVYWYQQGPGQDPQFLISFYEKMQSDKGSIPDRFSAQQFSDYHSELNMSSLELGDSALYFCASSSGTGMSVEQYFGPGTRLTVT.

V is TRBV4-3 and J is TRBJ1-6. The CDR3 runs to 16 residues. CDR1 is LGHNA, CDR2 YSLEER, per germline. The CDR3 loop reads CASSQAFWSDNSPLHF.

This chain connects TRBV7-2 to TRBJ1-1. Germline CDR1 reads SGHTA; CDR2 reads FQGNSA. This CDR3 contains 14 residues. The chain's CDR3 is CASSNRDVGLEAFF.

The chain has TRBV20-1 and TRBJ2-1. Germline V gene data show CDR1 as DFQATT and CDR2 as SNEGSKA (reference sequence). The CDR3 is 13 residues long. The CDR3 region is CSARVGNKNEQFF.